The 21 T cell receptor beta chains below all came from one sample that was sequenced in a study of shared clonotypes between healthy human individuals. Some clones are missing from TCRdb's copy, which holds only in-frame ones; the method was immunoSEQ multiplex PCR. Altogether about 2 million clones are present, roughly 94% being singletons, with the ten largest covering about 0.13%. Sequencing used naive CD4+ T cells sorted from blood. Subset: CD45RA+ positively selected. The source of these receptors is a man younger than 35 in good health.

V is TRBV19 and J is TRBJ1-5; D unclear. V was trimmed by 10 bases and J by 3 bases, leaving 16 bases between them. Germline V gives CDR1 LNHDA, CDR2 SQIVND (reference sequence). This CDR3 region has 14 residues. CDR3 bases: TGTGCCACCTCCGCCGTGGCAGACAATCAGCCCCAGCATTTT. Residues: CATSAVADNQPQHF.

Concerning this clone itself: This specimen includes other DNA sequences encoding the same CDR3. This chain links TRBV4-3 with TRBJ2-3, with 10 bases matching TRBD1. This CDR3 region has 15 residues. From germline, CDR1 is LGHNA and CDR2 YSLEER. Germline trimming cut 3 bases from V and 1 base from J; bases unmatched to any gene: 1. The CDR3 loop reads CASSHGQGGTDTQYF. CDR3 nucleotides: TGCGCCAGCAGCCACGGACAGGGGGGCACAGATACGCAGTATTTT.

V and J are TRBV2 and TRBJ1-3, with D maybe TRBD1 (5 bases). V dropped 7 bases and J dropped 1 base, with 11 bases sitting between them. The germline V gene has CDR1 SNHLY and CDR2 FYNNEI. The CDR3 length is 14 residues. This chain's CDR3 is CASKGSASGNTIYF. Here the CDR3 DNA reads TGTGCCAGCAAGGGGAGCGCTTCTGGAAACACCATATATTTT. Filled out from reference TRBV2 and TRBJ1-3, the complete variable domain reads EPEVTQTPSHQVTQMGQEVILRCVPISNHLYFYWYRQILGQKVEFLVSFYNNEISEKSEIFDDQFSVERPDGSNFTLKIRSTKLEDSAMYFCASKGSASGNTIYFGEGSWLTVV.

Details on this clone: The identical CDR3 is also encoded by other nucleotide sequences in the sample. V gene TRBV7-2 combines with J gene TRBJ2-5; D is undetermined. CDR1 is SGHTA, CDR2 FQGNSA, per germline. The V gene lost 2 bases and the J gene lost 4 bases, with 5 bases spanning the gap. The CDR3 loop spans 12 amino acids. CDR3 coding DNA: TGTGCCAGCAGCTTATCGGGAGAGACCCAGTACTTC. The encoded protein is CASSLSGETQYF. The full variable domain, completed using reference TRBV7-2 and TRBJ2-5, is GAGVSQSPSNKVTEKGKDVELRCDPISGHTALYWYRQSLGQGLEFLIYFQGNSAPDKSGLPSDRFSAERTGGSVSTLTIQRTQQEDSAVYLCASSLSGETQYFGPGTRLLVL.

The count of this clone is one. The V call is TRBV10-3, the J call TRBJ2-3, with 10 bases fitting TRBD2. This CDR3 comprises 13 residues. CDR1 is ENHRY, CDR2 SYGVKD, per germline. Trimming removed 10 bases from V and 6 bases from J; junction bases left unmatched: 7. The CDR3 here is CANKAGGTDTQYF. Here the CDR3 DNA reads TGTGCCAATAAAGCGGGAGGGACCGATACGCAGTATTTT.

The chain links TRBV5-1 to TRBJ2-5, with TRBD2 matching over 12 bases. Germline V gives CDR1 SGHRS, CDR2 YFSETQ. V was pared by 2 bases and J by 3 bases, with 5 bases of the junction left unmatched. The CDR3 has 16 residues. For the CDR3, the DNA is TGCGCCAGCAGCTTCGGACTAGCGGGGTCAAAAGAGACCCAGTACTTC. Its translation: CASSFGLAGSKETQYF.

The chain uses TRBV10-3 and TRBJ2-7, with D uncertain. Germline CDR1 reads ENHRY; CDR2 reads SYGVKD. This CDR3 is built from 11 residues. V was pared by 7 bases and J by 6 bases, with 10 bases between. The DNA for the CDR3 is TGTGCCATCAAGAGGTCGTCCGAGCAGTACTTC. It encodes CAIKRSSEQYF.

This clone was counted many times. Other DNA sequences in the sample encode the same CDR3. V and J are TRBV2 and TRBJ2-7, with D unresolved. CDR3 length equals 11 residues. V was clipped by 4 bases and J by 4 bases, with 5 bases between them. Germline CDR1 is SNHLY and CDR2 is FYNNEI. In DNA, the CDR3 is TGTGCCAGCAGTGGCCAGTACGAGCAGTACTTC. This encodes CASSGQYEQYF.

The rearrangement uses TRBV5-5 and TRBJ2-7; 7 positions match TRBD1. Trimming removed 3 bases from V and 3 bases from J; junction bases left unmatched: 12. CDR1 and CDR2 (germline): SGHKS, YYEKEE (reference sequence). The CDR3 loop spans 16 amino acids. The chain's CDR3 is CASSYSPQGQIYEQYF. CDR3 sequence (DNA): TGTGCCAGCAGCTATTCTCCCCAGGGACAGATCTACGAGCAGTACTTC. Full variable domain (rest looked up from reference TRBV5-5 and TRBJ2-7): DAGVTQSPTHLIKTRGQQVTLRCSPISGHKSVSWYQQVLGQGPQFIFQYYEKEERGRGNFPDRFSARQFPNYSSELNVNALLLGDSALYLCASSYSPQGQIYEQYFGPGTRLTVT.

The chain combines TRBV5-1 with TRBJ1-4, with unresolved D. CDR3 length: 13 residues. Trimming took 4 bases from V and 6 from J, leaving 10 bases between them. Germline V gives CDR1 SGHRS, CDR2 YFSETQ. The CDR3 sequence is CASSPGYDEKLFF. CDR3 nucleotide sequence: TGCGCCAGCAGCCCGGGATACGATGAAAAACTGTTTTTT. The full variable domain, completed using reference TRBV5-1 and TRBJ1-4, is KAGVTQTPRYLIKTRGQQVTLSCSPISGHRSVSWYQQTPGQGLQFLFEYFSETQRNKGNFPGRFSGRQFSNSRSEMNVSTLELGDSALYLCASSPGYDEKLFFGSGTQLSVL.

The gene calls are TRBV6-1 and TRBJ2-7; 8 positions agree with TRBD2. Trimming at V came to 1 base and at J to 3 bases, leaving 11 bases not matched to a gene. The germline V gene has CDR1 MNHNS and CDR2 SASEGT. The CDR3 has 17 residues. CDR3 sequence (DNA): TGTGCCAGCAGTGAAGAGGCTGCGGGGGGAGAGTTCTACGAGCAGTACTTC. It specifies CASSEEAAGGEFYEQYF.

V is TRBV15 and J is TRBJ1-5; a possible D gene is TRBD1 (5 bases). Trimming pared 5 bases from V and 7 bases from J, leaving 12 bases between. The CDR3 runs to 13 residues. Per the germline V gene, CDR1 is LNHNV and CDR2 is YYDKDF (reference sequence). The DNA of the CDR3 is TGTGCCACCAGCGGGCTGGGGGGGCAGCCCCAGCATTTT. Amino acid sequence: CATSGLGGQPQHF.

The chain uses TRBV5-4 and TRBJ2-3, with D perhaps matching TRBD2 (6 bases). V lost 0 bases and J 6 bases, leaving 14 bases between the germline ends. In germline, CDR1 is SGHNT, CDR2 YYREEE (reference sequence). The CDR3 contains 15 residues. This CDR3 reads CASSLAGRDGDTQYF. For the CDR3, the DNA is TGTGCCAGCAGCTTGGCCGGGCGGGACGGTGATACGCAGTATTTT.

This clone appeared once. The V gene is TRBV10-1, the J gene TRBJ2-3; D ambiguous. The CDR3 is made up of 12 amino acids. V gave up 3 bases and J gave up 13 bases, with 14 bases separating them. Germline values: CDR1 WNHNN, CDR2 SYGVQD (reference sequence). In DNA form, the CDR3 reads TGCGCCAGCAGTGAACCTCTCGGACCGGAGTATTTT. Protein product: CASSEPLGPEYF.

The chain is built from TRBV9 and TRBJ1-2; weak D call: TRBD1 (5 bases). Germline V lookup: CDR1 SGDLS, CDR2 YYNGEE. The CDR3 is 13 amino acids. V was shortened by 2 bases and J by 7 bases, with 12 bases between the two germline ends. As DNA, the CDR3 is TGTGCCAGCAGCGTTCCGGGGGGACGTGGCTACACCTTC. Translated: CASSVPGGRGYTF.

The chain employs TRBV11-2 and TRBJ2-5; tentatively, D is TRBD1 (6 bases). This CDR3 has 16 residues. The V end was cut by 5 bases, the J end by 2 bases, with 18 bases between. From germline, CDR1 is SGHAT and CDR2 FQNNGV. CDR3 DNA: TGTGCCAGCAGCCTGGGGGCAGGTACGGGACAAGAGACCCAGTACTTC. This translates into CASSLGAGTGQETQYF.

The DNA for the CDR3 is TGTGCCAGCACCTACGCCGGGGGAAGCGCCAATGAGCAGTTCTTC. It is translated as CASTYAGGSANEQFF. The chain combines TRBV6-5 with TRBJ2-1, with a weak D call TRBD2 (6 bases). CDR1 and CDR2 from the germline V gene are MNHEY and SVGAGI. The CDR3 covers 15 residues. Trimming cost V 7 bases and J 6 bases, with 19 bases left between them.

With respect to this clone: The sample carries other DNA sequences with the same CDR3. J is TRBJ1-1 and V is TRBV18; D unclear. Germline CDR1 KGHSH, CDR2 LQKENI. This CDR3 is built from 13 residues. Trimming pared 2 bases from V and 3 bases from J, leaving 7 bases between. The CDR3 loop is CASSPSGDTEAFF. The CDR3 DNA sequence: TGTGCCAGCTCACCATCCGGCGACACTGAAGCTTTCTTT.

This clone was observed once. The chain employs TRBV28 and TRBJ1-1; TRBD1 is a possible D gene (5 bases). V lost 2 bases, J lost 11 bases, and 15 bases lay in between. From germline, CDR1 is MDHEN and CDR2 SYDVKM. There are 13 residues in the CDR3. CDR3 residues: CASSLNPPEGAFF. CDR3 sequence (DNA): TGTGCCAGCAGTTTAAACCCGCCCGAGGGGGCTTTCTTT.

This chain uses TRBV5-8 with TRBJ2-7; D is uncertain. The CDR3 length is 15 residues. V was shortened by 0 bases and J by 1 base, with 11 bases between the two germline ends. CDR1 is SGHTS and CDR2 is YDEGEE in the germline V gene. CDR3 coding DNA: TGTGCCAGCAGCTTGGTGGCATCCCATTCCTACGAGCAGTACTTC. The encoded protein is CASSLVASHSYEQYF.

This sequence joins TRBV19 and TRBJ1-5; D unresolved. Germline CDR1 LNHDA, CDR2 SQIVND (reference sequence). V was clipped by 1 base and J by 5 bases, with 12 bases between them. The CDR3 totals 15 residues. Written as DNA, the CDR3 is TGTGCCAGTAGTATAGGTGAAAGGGCACATCAGCCCCAGCATTTT. Protein product: CASSIGERAHQPQHF.